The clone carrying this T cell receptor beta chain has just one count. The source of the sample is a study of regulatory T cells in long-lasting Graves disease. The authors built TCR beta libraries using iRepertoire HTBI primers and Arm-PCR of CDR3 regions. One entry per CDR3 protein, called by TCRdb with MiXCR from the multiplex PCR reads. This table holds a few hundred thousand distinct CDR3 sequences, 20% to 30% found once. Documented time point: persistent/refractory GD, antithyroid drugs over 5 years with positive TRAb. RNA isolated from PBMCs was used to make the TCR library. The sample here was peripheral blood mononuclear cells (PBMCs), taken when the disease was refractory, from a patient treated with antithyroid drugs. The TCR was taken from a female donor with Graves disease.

The CDR3, as DNA: TGCAGTGCTAGAGAGCCGGGGGATGTAAACATTCAGTACTTC. This sequence encodes CSAREPGDVNIQYF. V usage is TRBV20-1 and J usage is TRBJ2-4; D is possibly TRBD2 (6 bases). There are 14 residues in the CDR3. Germline CDR1 DFQATT, CDR2 SNEGSKA (reference sequence). Trimming pared 0 bases from V and 6 bases from J, leaving 12 bases between.